The 22 T cell receptor beta chains in this list originate from one sample, sequenced in a study of molecular identifiers for immune sequencing clone quantification. TCRdb used MiXCR to reprocess the PCR reads, holding one entry per CDR3 protein. The sample consists of 350,000 or so distinct CDR3 sequences, around a fifth of them appearing once. Material: naive CD8+ T cells from blood, with Jurkat cell RNA spiked in. Subset specified: FACS-sorted CD8+CD4-CCR7+CD45RA+ naive T cells. These receptors were obtained from a human donor in good health. Some libraries in this study had Jurkat cell RNA spiked in.

Concerning this clonotype: A much larger clonotype is one base distant, so this may be a read error. The chain uses TRBV6-5 and TRBJ2-7, with 10 nucleotides matching TRBD2. The length of the CDR3 is 15 residues. Germline lookup yields CDR1 MNHEY and CDR2 SVGAGI. V lost 5 bases, J lost 8 bases, and 12 bases stayed unmatched. The CDR3 reads CASSRASGRSDKQYF. The CDR3 nucleotides read TGTGCCAGCAGTCGCGCTAGCGGGAGAAGCGACAAGCAGTACTTC.

On this clonotype itself: Just one base apart from a much larger clone, this may be a read error. The chain has TRBV5-5 and TRBJ2-1; tentative D call: TRBD1 (5 bases). Germline CDR1 and CDR2: SGHKS and YYEKEE (reference sequence). The CDR3 consists of 16 residues. Trimming removed 7 bases at V and 2 bases at J, with 19 bases between. The CDR3 is CASAPGGQGAYNEQFF. The CDR3 DNA reads as TGTGCCAGCGCACCCGGTGGCCAGGGTGCCTACAATGAGCAGTTCTTC.

This chain uses TRBV28 with TRBJ1-6; unclear D gene. V was shortened by 4 bases and J by 10 bases, with 17 bases between the two germline ends. The CDR3 spans 15 residues. Per the germline V gene, CDR1 is MDHEN and CDR2 is SYDVKM. CDR3 nucleotide sequence: TGTGCCAGCAGTTCCGTGGGTACGGCGGTGTCACCCCTCCACTTT. Translation: CASSSVGTAVSPLHF.

About this clonotype: A much larger clone differs by one base, so this may be a read error. The rearrangement joins TRBV4-1 to TRBJ2-6; no firm D call. V shed 0 bases and J shed 0 bases, with 6 bases lying between them. Germline lookup yields CDR1 MGHRA and CDR2 YSYEKL. The CDR3 is made up of 16 amino acids. This chain's CDR3 is CASSQDRTSGANVLTF. CDR3 bases: TGCGCCAGCAGCCAAGACCGCACCTCTGGGGCCAACGTCCTGACTTTC.

There are many counts of this clonotype. V gene TRBV13 combines with J gene TRBJ2-4, with D hard to call. Trimming removed 5 bases from V and 3 bases from J, with 11 bases in between. CDR1 and CDR2 (germline): PRHDT, FYEKMQ (reference sequence). The length of the CDR3 is 14 residues. DNA of the CDR3: TGTGCCAGCAGCGCTGACTGGGACAAAAACATTCAGTACTTC. Its translation is CASSADWDKNIQYF.

A word on this clonotype: A much larger clone is a single base away; this may be a read error. This chain links TRBV12-5 with TRBJ1-5; D might be TRBD1 (6 bases). This CDR3 contains 15 residues. CDR1 and CDR2 from the germline V gene are LGHNT and FRNRAP. CDR3 loop: CAGGLFQGYNQPQHF. The CDR3 DNA reads TGTGCTGGTGGTTTGTTCCAGGGGTACAATCAGCCCCAGCATTTT.

This clonotype was detected many times. The CDR3 DNA sequence: TGTGCCAGCAGTCCCCTTACGGGCAATCAGCCCCAGCATTTT. Residues: CASSPLTGNQPQHF. The genes are TRBV27 and TRBJ1-5, with D unresolved. The ends were cut back, 5 bases at V and 2 bases at J, with 10 bases in the middle. The CDR3 consists of 14 residues. The germline CDR1 and CDR2 sequences are MNHEY and SMNVEV (reference sequence).

In its sample, this clonotype was seen many times. The chain has TRBV7-9 and TRBJ1-1, with unresolved D. This CDR3 comprises 14 residues. The V end was cut by 5 bases, the J end by 3 bases, with 13 bases between. In germline, CDR1 is SEHNR, CDR2 FQNEAQ (reference sequence). The CDR3 here is CASSPVLGYTEAFF. The DNA of the CDR3 is TGTGCCAGCAGCCCCGTGCTAGGGTACACTGAAGCTTTCTTT.

Comment on this clonotype: A much bigger clone sits one base away, suggesting this may be a read error. The CDR3 DNA reads as TGTGCCTGCAGGGGGGCAGGGACCTACTCCTACAATGAGCAGTTCTTC. Protein product: CACRGAGTYSYNEQFF. The genes are TRBV7-9 and TRBJ2-1, with a tentative D call TRBD1 (7 bases). The CDR3 runs 16 residues. CDR1 SEHNR and CDR2 FQNEAQ come from the germline V gene (reference sequence).

This clonotype has only a few counts. CDR3 sequence: CASSQVFDGEQYF. CDR3 DNA sequence: TGCGCCAGCAGCCAAGTCTTCGACGGAGAGCAGTACTTC. This chain joins TRBV4-3 and TRBJ2-7; D gene uncertain. Looked up from germline, CDR1 is LGHNA and CDR2 is YSLEER. Trimming shortened V by 1 base and J by 7 bases, and 11 bases separated the two germline ends. The CDR3 covers 13 residues.

Details on this clonotype: This may arise from a read error, as a much more abundant clone is one base away. The chain has TRBV28 and TRBJ2-7; D not resolved. The germline gives CDR1 MDHEN, CDR2 SYDVKM. The CDR3 extends over 15 amino acids. The CDR3 bases are TGTGCCAGCAGTCCGATCATCGAGTCTTTCTACGAGCGGTACTTC. Translation: CASSPIIESFYERYF.

This clonotype has at least ten counts. The gene calls are TRBV7-8 and TRBJ2-3, with 8 bases lining up with TRBD1. The CDR3 covers 16 residues. Per germline, CDR1 SGHVS and CDR2 FQNEAQ. V shed 6 bases, J shed 5 bases, and the junction held 13 bases outside the gene matches. CDR3 sequence: CASRSIGRGQKDTQYF. The CDR3 coding sequence is TGTGCCAGCAGATCAATCGGCAGGGGGCAAAAAGATACGCAGTATTTT.

V is TRBV10-3 and J is TRBJ2-7; tentatively, D is TRBD2 (5 bases). Germline-derived CDR1 and CDR2 are ENHRY and SYGVKD. CDR3 length: 14 amino acids. The V end was cut by 2 bases, the J end by 5 bases, with 13 bases between. CDR3 loop: CAISEREGVDEQYF. The CDR3 DNA sequence: TGTGCCATCAGTGAGCGGGAAGGTGTCGACGAGCAGTACTTC.

A note on this clonotype: This may arise from a read error, as a much more abundant clone is one base away. A read error is likely, as this CDR3 ends without the conserved phenylalanine or tryptophan. The V gene is TRBV7-6, the J gene TRBJ2-6; D gene unclear. Germline V lookup: CDR1 SGHVS, CDR2 FNYEAQ. There are 15 residues in the CDR3. V lost 5 bases and J 4 bases, leaving 12 bases between the germline ends. As DNA, the CDR3 is TGTGCCAGCAGCGTCTCGGAAGGAGGGGCCAACGTCCTGACTTCC. This translates into CASSVSEGGANVLTS.

This clonotype has ten or more counts. The CDR3 region has the DNA TGTGCCAGCAGTATTTCGGGACCATACGTCACCTACGAGCAGTACTTC. Translation: CASSISGPYVTYEQYF. J is TRBJ2-7 and V is TRBV6-5; D might be TRBD1 or TRBD2, each matching 5 bases. This CDR3 is built from 16 residues. V was pared by 5 bases and J by 2 bases, with 19 bases between. The germline V gene has CDR1 MNHEY and CDR2 SVGAGI.

This clonotype was counted many times. The chain joins TRBV20-1 to TRBJ1-5; tentatively, D is TRBD1 (5 bases). The CDR3 covers 15 residues. V lost 5 bases and J lost 0, with 14 bases in between. The germline V gene encodes CDR1 DFQATT and CDR2 SNEGSKA (reference sequence). As DNA, the CDR3 is TGCAGTGCTCAAGGACACCGATATAGCAATCAGCCCCAGCATTTT. Amino acids: CSAQGHRYSNQPQHF.

This clonotype was recorded a few times. This may be a read error, as it is one base from a much larger clone. The V and J genes are TRBV5-3 and TRBJ2-3; 11 bases fit TRBD2. TRBV5-3 is treated as an ORF (open reading frame) with a function not yet certain. The CDR3 contains 16 residues. CDR3 sequence reads: CASSSEGLADTDTQYF. CDR3 nucleotides: TGTGCCAGCAGCTCGGAGGGACTAGCGGACACAGATACGCAGTATTTT.

This clonotype appeared many times. V is TRBV7-2 and J is TRBJ2-3, with D perhaps matching TRBD2 (7 bases). Germline values: CDR1 SGHTA, CDR2 FQGNSA. Deletions cut 5 bases from V and 2 bases from J, with 20 bases between. The CDR3 has 17 amino acids. In DNA, the CDR3 is TGTGCCAGCAGCCCCTTAGGCCGCGGGGGCTACACAGATACGCAGTATTTT. It encodes CASSPLGRGGYTDTQYF.

A remark on this clonotype: It is likely a read error, because the conserved phenylalanine at the end of the CDR3 is missing. This chain links TRBV5-1 with TRBJ2-7, with TRBD1 identical over 9 bases. The J segment lost 3 bases and the V segment lost 1 base, leaving 5 bases of the junction unmatched. Germline V gene sequence: CDR1 SGHRS, CDR2 YFSETQ. The CDR3 has 15 residues. CDR3 DNA: TGCGCCAGCAGCTTGATGGGACAGGGTCACTACGAGCAGTACCTC. It translates to CASSLMGQGHYEQYL.

This clonotype was detected ten times or more. The chain employs TRBV20-1 and TRBJ1-6; the D is unclear. CDR1 is DFQATT, CDR2 SNEGSKA, per germline (reference sequence). The CDR3 runs 13 residues. The V gene lost 3 bases and the J gene lost 7 bases, with 10 bases spanning the gap. This CDR3 reads CSARSRENSPLHF. The CDR3 bases are TGCAGTGCTAGGTCCCGGGAAAATTCACCCCTCCACTTT.

The rearrangement joins TRBV29-1 to TRBJ2-7; no definite D call. CDR3 size: 11 residues. CDR1 and CDR2 from the germline V gene are SQVTM and ANQGSEA. The V gene lost 5 bases and the J gene lost 2 bases, with 7 bases spanning the gap. CDR3 nucleotides: TGCAGCGTTCGAGACACCTACGAGCAGTACTTC. Protein: CSVRDTYEQYF.

As concerns this clonotype: This may be a read error: a much more frequent sequence differs by one nucleotide. J is TRBJ2-3 and V is TRBV12-3 or TRBV12-4, with D hard to call. The V end was cut by 4 bases, the J end by 3 bases, with 8 bases between. This CDR3 region has 13 residues. The CDR3, as DNA: TGTGCCAGCAGTTGCCCTTTAACAGATACGCAGTATTTT. Translation gives CASSCPLTDTQYF.